A single sample is the source of the 3 T cell receptor beta chains below, sequenced in a study of T cells in Graves' hyperthyroidism and ophthalmopathy. Template material for amplifying TCR beta CDR3 regions consisted of RNA transcripts. Using the HTBI primer set, a first-round RT-PCR was run on the TCR CDR3. In TCRdb, the multiplex PCR reads were re-called with MiXCR into one record per CDR3 protein. The sample has some 380,000 distinct CDR3 sequences, roughly 13% seen once. The sample taken for sequencing was blood. The receptor set was obtained from a man aged 30-40 years with Graves' hyperthyroidism that later progressed to Graves' ophthalmopathy.

The chain links TRBV4-1 to TRBJ2-7; 8 bases align to TRBD1. Germline V lookup: CDR1 MGHRA, CDR2 YSYEKL. This CDR3 comprises 13 residues. After removal of 6 bases from V and 3 bases from J, the junction contained 4 bases not matched to a gene. CDR3 sequence: CASSDRGGYEQYF. The CDR3 DNA sequence: TGCGCCAGCAGTGACAGGGGAGGCTACGAGCAGTACTTC.

The CDR3 loop reads CASTAGAEQYF. Here the CDR3 DNA reads TGCGCCAGCACCGCCGGTGCCGAGCAGTACTTC. V usage is TRBV5-1 and J usage is TRBJ2-7; D ambiguous. Germline assignment: CDR1 SGHRS and CDR2 YFSETQ. CDR3 length equals 11 residues. V lost 6 bases, J lost 6 bases, and 10 bases lay in between. Looking up the rest from reference TRBV5-1 and TRBJ2-7 gives the full variable domain: KAGVTQTPRYLIKTRGQQVTLSCSPISGHRSVSWYQQTPGQGLQFLFEYFSETQRNKGNFPGRFSGRQFSNSRSEMNVSTLELGDSALYLCASTAGAEQYFGPGTRLTVT.

This clonotype was counted a few times. The gene calls are TRBV7-9 and TRBJ2-1, with D tentatively TRBD2 (5 bases). Germline V gene data show CDR1 as SEHNR and CDR2 as FQNEAQ (reference sequence). Trimming cost V 3 bases and J 6 bases, with 12 bases left between them. This CDR3 is 14 amino acids long. The DNA for the CDR3 is TGTGCCAGCAGCTTTGAGGGAAAATTCAATGAGCAGTTCTTC. Its protein is CASSFEGKFNEQFF.